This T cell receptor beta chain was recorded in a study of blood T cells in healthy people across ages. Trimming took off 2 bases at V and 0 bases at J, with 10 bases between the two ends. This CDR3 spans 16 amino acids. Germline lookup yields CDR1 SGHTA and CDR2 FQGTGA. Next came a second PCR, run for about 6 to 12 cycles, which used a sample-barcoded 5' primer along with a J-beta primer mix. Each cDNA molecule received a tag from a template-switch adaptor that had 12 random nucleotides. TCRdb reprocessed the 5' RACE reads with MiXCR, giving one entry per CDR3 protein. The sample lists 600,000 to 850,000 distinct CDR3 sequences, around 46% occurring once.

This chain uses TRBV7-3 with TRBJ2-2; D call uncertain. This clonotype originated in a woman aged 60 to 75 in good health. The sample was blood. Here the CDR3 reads CASSLRYSTNTGELFF. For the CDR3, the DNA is TGTGCCAGCAGCTTACGTTACAGTACGAACACCGGGGAGCTGTTTTTT.